This TCR beta chain is from a study of metastatic and nonmetastatic thyroid tumors (TCRdb year 2020). A note on the overall study: For patients with malignant and with benign thyroid disease, the researchers compared repertoires between peripheral blood samples and tumor or nodule tissue samples. Points the paper makes about the study in general: In both blood and tumor samples, TCR beta diversity was reported to be significantly higher in malignant tumors than in benign nodules.

This clone has ten or more counts. Its binding antigen is unknown. Per-nucleotide qualities are absent, and no much larger clonotype sits a single base away. The germline V gene encodes CDR1 SGHAT and CDR2 FQDESV (reference sequence). Germline trimming amounts to 7 bases on V and 8 bases on J, with 21 as the count of junction bases outside the gene matches. The CDR3 measures 18 amino acids from cysteine to phenylalanine. Left in the record is the CDR3 DNA by itself, 54 bases read in frame from the first base. Library generation was performed with PCR. Reads for this sample came from an Illumina HiSeq 4000. High-throughput sequencing was used to profile the TCR beta-chain CDR3 region of each patient. The paper's data handling went like this. A classifier to discriminate distant-metastatic papillary thyroid cancer patients was built from CDR3 differences across clinicopathological groups. The Shannon index was used to measure repertoire diversity, and the Morisita-Horn index was used to measure how similar tumor and blood repertoires were. TCRdb ran its own pipeline on the public reads, namely fastp trimming at Q25 and MiXCR clone calling, and kept in-frame beta chains. These V and J calls are TCRdb output, not the study's own analysis. The sample yields approximately 31,000 clones; about 32% were counted once. Over 30% of the sample is taken by the ten largest.

No patient had received any treatment before thyroid surgery. Patient clinical samples collected from 2012 to 2018 were retrospectively analysed using T-cell receptor beta sequencing. The chain joins TRBV11-1 to TRBJ2-1; TRBD2 agrees with 9 junctional bases. This sequence originates from a female donor with papillary thyroid cancer or a benign thyroid nodule (not recorded which). Some clones in this sample may be carry-over from other donors' samples. What was sequenced was blood. The CDR3 has the sequence CASTSPPRRAGGPYEQFF. DNA sequence: TGTGCCAGCACCTCCCCCCCTAGGCGGGCGGGAGGGCCCTATGAGCAGTTCTTC.